This T cell receptor (beta chain) is from a study of T cell repertoires in cytomegalovirus infection. Study-wide background: In public TCR beta signatures, there were indications of both CMV infection and matching HLA type.

Study observations and caveats: The cumulative frequency of public TCR beta families distinguished individuals who carried CMV together with the relevant HLA.

In this sample, this clonotype turned up many times. Its antigen remains unknown. The CDR3 is 13 amino acids. With 5 bases removed from V and 0 bases from J, the gap between germline ends came to 8 bases. Germline assignment: CDR1 SEHNR and CDR2 FQNEAQ (reference sequence). TCRdb passed the reads through MiXCR, listing each CDR3 protein once. The top ten hold around a sixth of the sample, which has about 230,000 distinct CDR3 sequences, over 20% seen once. The clonotype comes from a human donor in good health (CMV status not recorded). Some clones in this sample may be carry-over from other donors' samples. Sequencing was performed on CD8+ T cells from PBMCs. The V call is TRBV7-9, the J call TRBJ2-7; D perhaps matches TRBD1 (5 bases). The CDR3 loop reads CASSPDTSYEQYF. CDR3 nucleotide sequence: TGTGCCAGCAGCCCGGACACCTCCTACGAGCAGTACTTC.